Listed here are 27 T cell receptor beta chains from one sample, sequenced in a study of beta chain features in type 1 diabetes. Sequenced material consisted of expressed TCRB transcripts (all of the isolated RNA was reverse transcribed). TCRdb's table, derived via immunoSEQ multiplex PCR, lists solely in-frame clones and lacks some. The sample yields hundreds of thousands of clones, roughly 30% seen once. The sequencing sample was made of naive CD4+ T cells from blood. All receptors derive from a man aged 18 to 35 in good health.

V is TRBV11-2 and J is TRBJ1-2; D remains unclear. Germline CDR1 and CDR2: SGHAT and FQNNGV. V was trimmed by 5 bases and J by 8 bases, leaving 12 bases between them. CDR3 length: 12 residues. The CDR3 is CASSPDEGGYTF. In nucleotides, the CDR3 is TGTGCCAGCAGCCCAGACGAGGGCGGCTACACCTTC.

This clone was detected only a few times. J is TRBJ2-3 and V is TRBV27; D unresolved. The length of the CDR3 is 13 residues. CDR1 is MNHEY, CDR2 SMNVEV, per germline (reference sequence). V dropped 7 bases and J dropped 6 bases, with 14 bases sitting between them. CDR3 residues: CASTQRARDTQYF. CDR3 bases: TGTGCCAGCACCCAGAGAGCGCGCGATACGCAGTATTTT.

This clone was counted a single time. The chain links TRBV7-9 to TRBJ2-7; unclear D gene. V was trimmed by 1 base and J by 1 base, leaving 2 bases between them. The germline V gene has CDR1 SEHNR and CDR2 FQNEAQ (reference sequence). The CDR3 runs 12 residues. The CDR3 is CASSLESYEQYF. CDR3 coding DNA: TGTGCCAGCAGCTTAGAGTCCTACGAGCAGTACTTC.

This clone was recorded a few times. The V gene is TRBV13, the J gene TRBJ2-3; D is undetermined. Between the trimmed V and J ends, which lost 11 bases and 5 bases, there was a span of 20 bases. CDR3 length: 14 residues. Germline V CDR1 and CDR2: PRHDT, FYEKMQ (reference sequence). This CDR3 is CASSFISLGDTQYF. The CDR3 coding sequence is TGTGCCTCCAGCTTTATAAGTCTAGGAGATACGCAGTATTTT. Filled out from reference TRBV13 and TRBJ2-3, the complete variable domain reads AAGVIQSPRHLIKEKRETATLKCYPIPRHDTVYWYQQGPGQDPQFLISFYEKMQSDKGSIPDRFSAQQFSDYHSELNMSSLELGDSALYFCASSFISLGDTQYFGPGTRLTVL.

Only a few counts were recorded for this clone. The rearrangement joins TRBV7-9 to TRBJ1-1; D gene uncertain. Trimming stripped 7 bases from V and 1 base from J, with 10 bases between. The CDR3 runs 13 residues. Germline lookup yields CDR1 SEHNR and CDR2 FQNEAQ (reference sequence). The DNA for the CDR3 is TGTGCCAGCACCCTAACCGGGAACACTGAAGCTTTCTTT. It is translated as CASTLTGNTEAFF.

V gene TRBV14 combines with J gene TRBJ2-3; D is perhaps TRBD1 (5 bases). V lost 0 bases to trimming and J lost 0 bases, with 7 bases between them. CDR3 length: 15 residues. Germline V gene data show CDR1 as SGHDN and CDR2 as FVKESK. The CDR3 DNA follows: TGTGCCAGCAGCCAAGATCAGGGTAGCACAGATACGCAGTATTTT. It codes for CASSQDQGSTDTQYF.

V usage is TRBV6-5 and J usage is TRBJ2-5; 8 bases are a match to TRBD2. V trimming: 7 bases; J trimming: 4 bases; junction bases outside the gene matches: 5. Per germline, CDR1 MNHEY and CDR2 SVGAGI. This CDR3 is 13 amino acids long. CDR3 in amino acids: CASTSGLGETQYF. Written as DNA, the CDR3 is TGTGCCAGCACCTCGGGACTAGGAGAGACCCAGTACTTC.

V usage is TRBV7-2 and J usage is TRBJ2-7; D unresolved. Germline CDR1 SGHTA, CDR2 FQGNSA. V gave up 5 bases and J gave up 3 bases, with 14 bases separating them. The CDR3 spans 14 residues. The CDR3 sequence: CASSIGLAGYEQYF. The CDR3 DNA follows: TGTGCCAGCAGCATCGGGCTCGCCGGCTACGAGCAGTACTTC.

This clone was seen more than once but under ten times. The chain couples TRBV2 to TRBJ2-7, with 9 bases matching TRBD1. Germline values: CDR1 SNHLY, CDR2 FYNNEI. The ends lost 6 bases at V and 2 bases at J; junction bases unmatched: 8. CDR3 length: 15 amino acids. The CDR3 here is CASRHRDRVTYEQYF. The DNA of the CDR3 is TGTGCCAGCAGACATCGGGACAGGGTAACCTACGAGCAGTACTTC. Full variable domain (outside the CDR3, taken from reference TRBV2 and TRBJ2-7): EPEVTQTPSHQVTQMGQEVILRCVPISNHLYFYWYRQILGQKVEFLVSFYNNEISEKSEIFDDQFSVERPDGSNFTLKIRSTKLEDSAMYFCASRHRDRVTYEQYFGPGTRLTVT.

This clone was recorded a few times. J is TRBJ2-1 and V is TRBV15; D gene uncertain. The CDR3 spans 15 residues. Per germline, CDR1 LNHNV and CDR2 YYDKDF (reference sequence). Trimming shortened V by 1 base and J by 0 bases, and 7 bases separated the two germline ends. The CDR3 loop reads CATSRVPGSYNEQFF. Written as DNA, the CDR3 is TGTGCCACCAGCAGAGTTCCGGGCTCCTACAATGAGCAGTTCTTC.

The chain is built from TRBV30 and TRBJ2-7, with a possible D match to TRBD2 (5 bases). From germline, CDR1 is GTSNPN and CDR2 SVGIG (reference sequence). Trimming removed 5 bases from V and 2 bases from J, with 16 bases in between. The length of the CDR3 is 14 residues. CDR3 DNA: TGTGCCTGGGGCCTCCGGCTAGCCACCTACGAGCAGTACTTC. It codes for CAWGLRLATYEQYF.

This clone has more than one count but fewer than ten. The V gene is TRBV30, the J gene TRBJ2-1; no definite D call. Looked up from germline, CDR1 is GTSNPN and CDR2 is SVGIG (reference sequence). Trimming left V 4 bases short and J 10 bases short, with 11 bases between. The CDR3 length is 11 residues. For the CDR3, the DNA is TGTGCCTGGACCCTAAGAGGCGAGCAGTTCTTC. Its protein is CAWTLRGEQFF.

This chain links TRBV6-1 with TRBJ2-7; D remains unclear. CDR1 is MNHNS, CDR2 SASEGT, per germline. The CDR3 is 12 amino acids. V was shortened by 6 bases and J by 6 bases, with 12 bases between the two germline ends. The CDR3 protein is CASSLKVFEQYF. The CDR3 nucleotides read TGTGCCAGCAGCCTAAAGGTCTTCGAGCAGTACTTC.

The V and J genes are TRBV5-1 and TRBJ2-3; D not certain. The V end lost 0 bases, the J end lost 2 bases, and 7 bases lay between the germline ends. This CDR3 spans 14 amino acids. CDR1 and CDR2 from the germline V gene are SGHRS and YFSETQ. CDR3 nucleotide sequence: TGCGCCAGCAGCTTGGAGGTCATCACAGATACGCAGTATTTT. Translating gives CASSLEVITDTQYF.

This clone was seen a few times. In nucleotides, the CDR3 is TGCAGCGTTGAAGACGTCCCCGGGGCCACAGATACGCAGTATTTT. Amino acid sequence: CSVEDVPGATDTQYF. The chain is built from TRBV29-1 and TRBJ2-3, with D possibly being TRBD1 or TRBD2 (5 bases each). Germline loops: CDR1 SQVTM, CDR2 ANQGSEA. The V end was cut by 0 bases, the J end by 2 bases, with 12 bases between. The CDR3 extends over 15 amino acids.

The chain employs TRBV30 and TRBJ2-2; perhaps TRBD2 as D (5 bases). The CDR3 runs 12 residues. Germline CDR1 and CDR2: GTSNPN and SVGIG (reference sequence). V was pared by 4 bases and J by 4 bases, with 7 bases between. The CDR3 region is CAWKEVTGELFF. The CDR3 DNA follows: TGTGCCTGGAAGGAGGTCACCGGGGAGCTGTTTTTT.

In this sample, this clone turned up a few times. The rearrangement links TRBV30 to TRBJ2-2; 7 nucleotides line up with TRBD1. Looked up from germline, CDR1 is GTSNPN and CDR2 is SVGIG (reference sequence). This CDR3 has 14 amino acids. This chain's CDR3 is CARKRQGNTGELFF. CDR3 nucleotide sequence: TGTGCTAGGAAGAGACAGGGGAACACCGGGGAGCTGTTTTTT. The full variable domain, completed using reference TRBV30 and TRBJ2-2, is SQTIHQWPATLVQPVGSPLSLECTVEGTSNPNLYWYRQAAGRGLQLLFYSVGIGQISSEVPQNLSASRPQDRQFILSSKKLLLSDSGFYLCARKRQGNTGELFFGEGSRLTVL.

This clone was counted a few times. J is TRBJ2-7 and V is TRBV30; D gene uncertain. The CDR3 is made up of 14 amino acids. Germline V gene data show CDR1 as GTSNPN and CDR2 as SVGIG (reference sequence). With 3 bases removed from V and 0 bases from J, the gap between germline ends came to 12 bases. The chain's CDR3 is CAWRFHGTSYEQYF. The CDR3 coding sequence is TGTGCCTGGAGATTCCATGGAACCTCCTACGAGCAGTACTTC.

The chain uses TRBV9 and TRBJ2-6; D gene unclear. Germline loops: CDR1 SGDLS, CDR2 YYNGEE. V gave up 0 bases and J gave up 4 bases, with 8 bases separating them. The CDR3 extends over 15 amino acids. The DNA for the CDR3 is TGTGCCAGCAGCGTAGATGCGGCAGGGGCCAACGTCCTGACTTTC. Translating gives CASSVDAAGANVLTF.

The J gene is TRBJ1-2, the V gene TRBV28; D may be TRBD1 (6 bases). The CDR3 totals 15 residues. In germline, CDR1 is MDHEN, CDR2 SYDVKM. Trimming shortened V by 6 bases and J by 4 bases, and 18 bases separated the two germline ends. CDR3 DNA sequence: TGTGCCAGCAGCTCTAGAGGGCAGGGGACCTATGGCTACACCTTC. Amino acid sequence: CASSSRGQGTYGYTF.

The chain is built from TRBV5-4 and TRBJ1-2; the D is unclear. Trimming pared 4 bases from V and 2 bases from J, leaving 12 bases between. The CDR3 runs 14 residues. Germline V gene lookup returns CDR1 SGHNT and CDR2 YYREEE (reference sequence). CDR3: CASSPTGNNYGYTF. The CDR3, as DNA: TGTGCCAGCAGCCCGACTGGAAACAACTATGGCTACACCTTC.

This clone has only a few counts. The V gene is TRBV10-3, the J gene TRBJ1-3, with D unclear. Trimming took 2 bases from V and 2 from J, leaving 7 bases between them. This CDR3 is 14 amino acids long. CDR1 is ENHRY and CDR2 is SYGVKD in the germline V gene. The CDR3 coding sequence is TGTGCCATCAGTGAGCTGAGGGCTGGAAACACCATATATTTT. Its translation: CAISELRAGNTIYF.

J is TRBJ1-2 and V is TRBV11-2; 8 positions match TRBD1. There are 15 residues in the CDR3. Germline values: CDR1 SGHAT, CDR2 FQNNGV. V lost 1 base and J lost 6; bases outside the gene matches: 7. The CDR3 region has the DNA TGTGCCAGCAGCTTAGCGCCAGGGGGCGACCATGGCTACACCTTC. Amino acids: CASSLAPGGDHGYTF.

The CDR3 DNA follows: TGTGCCAGCACCAACCGTTGGAGGGGCGAGCAGTACTTC. This translates into CASTNRWRGEQYF. This chain uses TRBV2 with TRBJ2-7; D possibly corresponds to TRBD2 (6 bases). Trimming took off 7 bases at V and 6 bases at J, with 16 bases between the two ends. CDR3 size: 13 residues. The V gene's germline CDR1 is SNHLY and CDR2 FYNNEI.

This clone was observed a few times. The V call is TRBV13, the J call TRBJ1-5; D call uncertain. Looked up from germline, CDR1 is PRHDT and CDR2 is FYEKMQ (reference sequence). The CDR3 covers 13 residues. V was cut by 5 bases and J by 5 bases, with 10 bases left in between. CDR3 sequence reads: CASSPGPDQPQHF. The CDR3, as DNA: TGTGCCAGCAGCCCCGGGCCAGATCAGCCCCAGCATTTT. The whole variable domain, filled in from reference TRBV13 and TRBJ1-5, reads AAGVIQSPRHLIKEKRETATLKCYPIPRHDTVYWYQQGPGQDPQFLISFYEKMQSDKGSIPDRFSAQQFSDYHSELNMSSLELGDSALYFCASSPGPDQPQHFGDGTRLSIL.

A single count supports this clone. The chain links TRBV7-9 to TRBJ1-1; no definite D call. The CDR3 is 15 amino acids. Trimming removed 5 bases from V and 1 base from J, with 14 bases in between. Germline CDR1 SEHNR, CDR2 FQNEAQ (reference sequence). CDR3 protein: CASSPESQPNTEAFF. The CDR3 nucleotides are TGTGCCAGCAGCCCGGAGTCCCAGCCGAACACTGAAGCTTTCTTT. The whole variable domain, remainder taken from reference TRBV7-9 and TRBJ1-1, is DTGVSQNPRHKITKRGQNVTFRCDPISEHNRLYWYRQTLGQGPEFLTYFQNEAQLEKSRLLSDRFSAERPKGSFSTLEIQRTEQGDSAMYLCASSPESQPNTEAFFGQGTRLTVV.

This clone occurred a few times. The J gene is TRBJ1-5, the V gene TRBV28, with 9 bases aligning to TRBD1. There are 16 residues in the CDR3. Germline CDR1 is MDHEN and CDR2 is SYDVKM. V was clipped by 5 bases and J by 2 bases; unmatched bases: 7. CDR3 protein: CASSQNRGLGNQPQHF. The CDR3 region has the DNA TGTGCCAGCAGTCAAAACAGGGGGCTAGGCAATCAGCCCCAGCATTTT.